This TCR beta chain was sequenced for a study of T cell clonality in common variable immunodeficiency. Study results and limitations: CVID patient heterogeneity limited repertoire-clinical complication correlations. Common variable immunodeficiency TCR beta sequences reportedly had fewer deletions and N-nucleotide insertions.

Patients and controls were mostly of Caucasian heritage. Trimming removed 1 base from V and 2 bases from J; junction bases left unmatched: 7. Germline assignment: CDR1 SQVTM and CDR2 ANQGSEA. The CDR3 loop spans 17 amino acids. Data came from immunoSEQ multiplex PCR; TCRdb stores just in-frame clones and leaves some out. The sample gives 55,000 to 65,000 clones, none seen only once, and the top ten clones hold 1.5% to 2%. At least ten counts were recorded for this clone. Its antigen is as yet unknown. The CDR3 end lies 3 residues beyond the end of the read and is filled in from the germline J gene. V usage is TRBV29-1 and J usage is TRBJ2-6; 8 nucleotides align to TRBD2. Material: peripheral blood mononuclear cells. The clonotype comes from a person between 18 and 75 years old in good health. CDR3 DNA, as far as it was read: TGCAGCGTTGAAGGGGGGAGCGGGAGTGCTGGGGCCAACGTC. This codes for CSVEGGSGSAGANV. The complete CDR3 protein is CSVEGGSGSAGANVLTF.